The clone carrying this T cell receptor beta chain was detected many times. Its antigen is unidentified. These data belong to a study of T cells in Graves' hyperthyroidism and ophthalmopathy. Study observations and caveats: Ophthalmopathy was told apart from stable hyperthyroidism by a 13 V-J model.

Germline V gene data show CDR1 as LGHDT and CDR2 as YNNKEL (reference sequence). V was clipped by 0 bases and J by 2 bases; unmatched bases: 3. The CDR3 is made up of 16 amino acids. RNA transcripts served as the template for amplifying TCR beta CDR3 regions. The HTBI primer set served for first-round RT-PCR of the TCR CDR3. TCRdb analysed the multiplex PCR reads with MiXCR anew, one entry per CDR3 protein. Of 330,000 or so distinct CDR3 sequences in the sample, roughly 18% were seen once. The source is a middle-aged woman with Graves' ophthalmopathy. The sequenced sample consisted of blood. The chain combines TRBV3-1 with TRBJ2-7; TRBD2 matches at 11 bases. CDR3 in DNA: TGTGCCAGCAGCCAAGACTCGACTAGCGGGGCCTACGAGCAGTACTTC. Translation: CASSQDSTSGAYEQYF.